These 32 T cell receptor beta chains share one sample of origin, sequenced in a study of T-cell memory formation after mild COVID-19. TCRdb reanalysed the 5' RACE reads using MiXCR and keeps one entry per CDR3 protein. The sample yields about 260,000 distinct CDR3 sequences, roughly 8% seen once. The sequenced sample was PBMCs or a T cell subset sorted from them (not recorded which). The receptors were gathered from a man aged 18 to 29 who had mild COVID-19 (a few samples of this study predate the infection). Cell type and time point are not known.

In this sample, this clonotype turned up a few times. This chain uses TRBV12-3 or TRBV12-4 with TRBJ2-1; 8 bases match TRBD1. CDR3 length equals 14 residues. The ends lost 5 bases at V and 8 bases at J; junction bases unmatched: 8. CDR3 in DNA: TGTGCCAGCAGTCCCAGGACAGGGCTCCATGAGCAGTTCTTC. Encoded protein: CASSPRTGLHEQFF.

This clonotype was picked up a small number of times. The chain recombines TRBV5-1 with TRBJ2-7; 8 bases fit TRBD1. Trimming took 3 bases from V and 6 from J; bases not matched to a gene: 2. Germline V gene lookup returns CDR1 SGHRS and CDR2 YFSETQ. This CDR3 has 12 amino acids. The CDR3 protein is CASSYDRGEQYF. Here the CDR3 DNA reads TGCGCCAGCAGCTATGACAGGGGCGAGCAGTACTTC.

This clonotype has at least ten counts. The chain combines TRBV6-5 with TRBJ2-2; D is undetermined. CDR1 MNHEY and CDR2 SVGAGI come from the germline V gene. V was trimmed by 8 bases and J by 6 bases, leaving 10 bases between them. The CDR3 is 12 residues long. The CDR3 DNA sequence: TGTGCCAGCCAGTACCCCCCCGGGGAGCTGTTTTTT. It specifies CASQYPPGELFF.

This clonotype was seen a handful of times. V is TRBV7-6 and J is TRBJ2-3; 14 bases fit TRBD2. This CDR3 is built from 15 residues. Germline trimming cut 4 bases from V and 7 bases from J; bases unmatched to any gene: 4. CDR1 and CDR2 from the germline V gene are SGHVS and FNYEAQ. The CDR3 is CASSSGTSGGNTQYF. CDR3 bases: TGTGCCAGCAGCTCAGGGACTAGCGGGGGAAATACGCAGTATTTT.

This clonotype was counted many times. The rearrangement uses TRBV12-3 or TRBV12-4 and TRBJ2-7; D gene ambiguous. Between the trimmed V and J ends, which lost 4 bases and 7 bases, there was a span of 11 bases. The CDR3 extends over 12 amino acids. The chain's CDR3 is CASSSSQVEQYF. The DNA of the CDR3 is TGTGCCAGCAGTTCCTCTCAGGTGGAGCAGTACTTC.

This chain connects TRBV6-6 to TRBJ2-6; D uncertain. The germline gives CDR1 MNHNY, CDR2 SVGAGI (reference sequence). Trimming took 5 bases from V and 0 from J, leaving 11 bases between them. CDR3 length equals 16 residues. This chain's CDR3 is CASSDQRSSGANVLTF. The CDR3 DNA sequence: TGTGCCAGCAGTGATCAGAGAAGCTCTGGGGCCAACGTCCTGACTTTC.

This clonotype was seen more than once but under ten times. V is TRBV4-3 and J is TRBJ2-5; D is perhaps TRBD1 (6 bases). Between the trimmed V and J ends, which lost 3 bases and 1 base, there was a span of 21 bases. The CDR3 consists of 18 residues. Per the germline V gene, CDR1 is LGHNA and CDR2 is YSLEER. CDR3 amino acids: CASSHNLRVTGSQETQYF. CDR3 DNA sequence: TGCGCCAGCAGCCACAACCTCCGCGTCACAGGGTCCCAAGAGACCCAGTACTTC.

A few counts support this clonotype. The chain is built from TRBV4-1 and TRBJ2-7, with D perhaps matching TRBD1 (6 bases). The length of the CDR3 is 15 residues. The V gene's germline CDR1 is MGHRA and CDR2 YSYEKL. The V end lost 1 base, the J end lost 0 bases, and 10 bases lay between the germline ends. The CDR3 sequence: CASSQVQGHSYEQYF. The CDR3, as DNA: TGCGCCAGCAGCCAAGTCCAGGGGCACTCCTACGAGCAGTACTTC.

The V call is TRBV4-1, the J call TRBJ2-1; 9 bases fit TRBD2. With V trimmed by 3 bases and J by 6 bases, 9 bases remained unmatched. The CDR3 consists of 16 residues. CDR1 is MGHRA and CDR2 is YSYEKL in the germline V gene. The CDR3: CASSQRALAGFNEQFF. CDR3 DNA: TGCGCCAGCAGCCAGCGGGCTCTAGCGGGGTTCAATGAGCAGTTCTTC.

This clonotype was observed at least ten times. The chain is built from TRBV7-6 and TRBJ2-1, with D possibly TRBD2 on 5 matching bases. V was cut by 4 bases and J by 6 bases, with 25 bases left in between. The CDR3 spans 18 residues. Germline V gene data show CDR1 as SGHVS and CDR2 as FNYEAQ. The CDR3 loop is CASSSLSGLGATVNEQFF. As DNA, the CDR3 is TGTGCCAGCAGCTCCCTATCCGGACTGGGAGCGACGGTCAATGAGCAGTTCTTC.

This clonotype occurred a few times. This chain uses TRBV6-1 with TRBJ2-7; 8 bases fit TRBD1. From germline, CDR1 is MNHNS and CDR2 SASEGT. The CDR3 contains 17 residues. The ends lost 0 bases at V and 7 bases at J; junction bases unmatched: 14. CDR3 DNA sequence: TGTGCCAGCAGTGAAGCTTTGGGATCAGGGGGCAACGGGGAGCAGTACTTC. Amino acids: CASSEALGSGGNGEQYF.

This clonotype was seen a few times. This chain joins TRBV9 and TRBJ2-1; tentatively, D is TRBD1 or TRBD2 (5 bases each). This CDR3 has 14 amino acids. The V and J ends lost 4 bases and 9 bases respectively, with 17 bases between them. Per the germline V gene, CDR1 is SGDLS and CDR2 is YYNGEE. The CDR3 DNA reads TGTGCCAGCAGCCCGGCCGCCCGAGGGACTGAGCAGTTCTTC. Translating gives CASSPAARGTEQFF. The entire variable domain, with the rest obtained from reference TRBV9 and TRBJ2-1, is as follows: DSGVTQTPKHLITATGQRVTLRCSPRSGDLSVYWYQQSLDQGLQFLIQYYNGEERAKGNILERFSAQQFPDLHSELNLSSLELGDSALYFCASSPAARGTEQFFGPGTRLTVL.

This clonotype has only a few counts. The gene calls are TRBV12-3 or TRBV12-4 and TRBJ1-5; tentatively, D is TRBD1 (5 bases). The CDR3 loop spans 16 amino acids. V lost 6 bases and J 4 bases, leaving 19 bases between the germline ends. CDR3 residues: CASSPGWGARNQPQHF. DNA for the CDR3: TGTGCCAGCAGCCCAGGGTGGGGCGCCCGGAATCAGCCCCAGCATTTT.

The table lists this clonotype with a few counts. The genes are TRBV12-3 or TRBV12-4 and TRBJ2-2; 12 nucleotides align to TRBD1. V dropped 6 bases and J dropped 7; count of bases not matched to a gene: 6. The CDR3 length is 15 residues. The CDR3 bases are TGTGCCAGCAGGGGACAGGGGGCATTTGGCGGGGAGCTGTTTTTT. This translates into CASRGQGAFGGELFF.

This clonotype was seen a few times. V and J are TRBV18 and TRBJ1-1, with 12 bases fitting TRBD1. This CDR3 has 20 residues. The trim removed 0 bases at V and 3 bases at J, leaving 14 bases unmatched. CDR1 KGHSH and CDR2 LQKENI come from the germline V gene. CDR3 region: CASSPPPVGTGGERYTEAFF. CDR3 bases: TGTGCCAGCTCACCACCTCCGGTTGGGACAGGGGGCGAGAGGTACACTGAAGCTTTCTTT.

This chain's CDR3 is CSVAGSLPYNYGYTF. As DNA, the CDR3 is TGCAGCGTTGCCGGCTCACTCCCGTATAACTATGGCTACACCTTC. This sequence joins TRBV29-1 and TRBJ1-2; no clear D. CDR3 length: 15 residues. Trimming cost V 4 bases and J 1 base, with 16 bases left between them. The germline V gene has CDR1 SQVTM and CDR2 ANQGSEA.

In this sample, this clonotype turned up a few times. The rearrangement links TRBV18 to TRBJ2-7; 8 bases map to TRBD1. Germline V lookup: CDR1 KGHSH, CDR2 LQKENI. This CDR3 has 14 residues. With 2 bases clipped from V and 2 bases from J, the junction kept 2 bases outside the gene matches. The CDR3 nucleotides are TGTGCCAGCTCACCAAACAGGGGGACCTACGAGCAGTACTTC. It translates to CASSPNRGTYEQYF.

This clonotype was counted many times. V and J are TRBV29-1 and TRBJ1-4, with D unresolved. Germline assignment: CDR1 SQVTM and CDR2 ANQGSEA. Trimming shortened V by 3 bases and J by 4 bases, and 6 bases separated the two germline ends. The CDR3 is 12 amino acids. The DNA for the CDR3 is TGCAGCGTTGAGAGGGTTAATGAAAAACTGTTTTTT. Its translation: CSVERVNEKLFF.

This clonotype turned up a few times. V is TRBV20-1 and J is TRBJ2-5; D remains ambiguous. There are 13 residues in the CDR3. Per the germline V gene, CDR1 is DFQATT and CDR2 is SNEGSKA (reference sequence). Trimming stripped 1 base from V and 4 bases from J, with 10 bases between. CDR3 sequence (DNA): TGCAGTGCTAGAGTGGGCTCGTTAGAGACCCAGTACTTC. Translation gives CSARVGSLETQYF.

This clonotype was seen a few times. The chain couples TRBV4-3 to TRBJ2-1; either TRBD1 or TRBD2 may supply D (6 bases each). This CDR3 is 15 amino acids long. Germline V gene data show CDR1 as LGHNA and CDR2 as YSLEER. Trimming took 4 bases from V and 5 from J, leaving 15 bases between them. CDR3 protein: CASSPGASLHNEQFF. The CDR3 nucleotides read TGCGCCAGCAGCCCGGGGGCTTCCTTGCACAATGAGCAGTTCTTC.

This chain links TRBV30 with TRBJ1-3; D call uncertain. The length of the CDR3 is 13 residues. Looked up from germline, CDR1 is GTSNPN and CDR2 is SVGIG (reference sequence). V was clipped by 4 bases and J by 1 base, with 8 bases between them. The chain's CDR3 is CAWIPRSGNTIYF. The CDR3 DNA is TGTGCCTGGATCCCCAGATCTGGAAACACCATATATTTT.

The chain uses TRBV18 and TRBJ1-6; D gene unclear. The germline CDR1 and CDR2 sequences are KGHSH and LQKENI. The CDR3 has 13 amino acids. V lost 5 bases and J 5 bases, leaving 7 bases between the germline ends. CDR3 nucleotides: TGTGCCAGCTCAGGGAACGATAATTCACCCCTCCACTTT. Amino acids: CASSGNDNSPLHF.

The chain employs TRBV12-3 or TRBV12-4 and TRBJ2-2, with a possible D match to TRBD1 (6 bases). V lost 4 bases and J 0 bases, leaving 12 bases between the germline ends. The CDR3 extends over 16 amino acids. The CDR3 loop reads CASSYRAASNTGELFF. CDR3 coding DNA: TGTGCCAGCAGTTACAGGGCTGCCTCGAACACCGGGGAGCTGTTTTTT.

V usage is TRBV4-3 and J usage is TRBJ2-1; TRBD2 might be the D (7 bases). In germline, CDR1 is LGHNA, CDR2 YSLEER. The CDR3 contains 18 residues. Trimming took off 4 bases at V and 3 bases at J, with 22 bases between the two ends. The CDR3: CASSRGGSSGYRYNEQFF. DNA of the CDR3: TGCGCCAGCAGCCGAGGGGGATCTAGCGGATATCGCTACAATGAGCAGTTCTTC.

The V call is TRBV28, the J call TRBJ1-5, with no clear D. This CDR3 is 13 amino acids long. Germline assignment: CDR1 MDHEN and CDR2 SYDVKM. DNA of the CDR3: TGTGCTTGTGGTCTGTATAGCAATCAGCCCCAGCATTTT. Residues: CACGLYSNQPQHF.

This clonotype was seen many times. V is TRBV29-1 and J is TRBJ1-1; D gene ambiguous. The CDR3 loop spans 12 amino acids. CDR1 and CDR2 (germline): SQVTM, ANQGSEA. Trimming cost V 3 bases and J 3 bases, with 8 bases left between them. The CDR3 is CSVDDGHTEAFF. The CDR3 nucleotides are TGCAGCGTTGATGACGGGCACACTGAAGCTTTCTTT.

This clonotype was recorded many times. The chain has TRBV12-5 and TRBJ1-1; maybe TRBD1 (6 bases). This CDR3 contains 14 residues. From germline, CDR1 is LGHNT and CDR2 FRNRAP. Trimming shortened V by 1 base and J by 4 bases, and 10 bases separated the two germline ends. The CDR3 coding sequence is TGTGCTAGTGGTTTGGGAACAGGGATCACTGAAGCTTTCTTT. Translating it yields CASGLGTGITEAFF.

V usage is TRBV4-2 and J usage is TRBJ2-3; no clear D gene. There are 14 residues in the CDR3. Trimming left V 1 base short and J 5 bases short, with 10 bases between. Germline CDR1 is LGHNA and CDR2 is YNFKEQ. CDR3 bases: TGTGCCAGCAGCCAAGCAGGAATTGGAGATACGCAGTATTTT. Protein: CASSQAGIGDTQYF.

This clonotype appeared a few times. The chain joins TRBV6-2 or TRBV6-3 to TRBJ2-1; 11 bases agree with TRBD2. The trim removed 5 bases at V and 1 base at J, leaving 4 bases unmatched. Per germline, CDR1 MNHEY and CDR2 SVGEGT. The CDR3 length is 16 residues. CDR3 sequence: CASSRIAGGSYNEQFF. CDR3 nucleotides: TGTGCCAGCAGTCGGATAGCGGGGGGGTCCTACAATGAGCAGTTCTTC.

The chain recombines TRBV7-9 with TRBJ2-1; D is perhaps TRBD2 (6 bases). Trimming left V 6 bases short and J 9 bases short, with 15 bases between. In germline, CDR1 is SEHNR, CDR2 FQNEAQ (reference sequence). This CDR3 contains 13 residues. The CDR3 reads CASSPPGSFEQFF. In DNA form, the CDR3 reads TGTGCCAGCAGTCCTCCCGGGAGTTTTGAGCAGTTCTTC.

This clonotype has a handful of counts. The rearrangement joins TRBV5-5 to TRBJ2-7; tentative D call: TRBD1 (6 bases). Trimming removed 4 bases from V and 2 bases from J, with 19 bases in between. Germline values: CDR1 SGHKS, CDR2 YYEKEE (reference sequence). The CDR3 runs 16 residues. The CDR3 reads CASSSKYRALTYEQYV. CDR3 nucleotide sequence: TGTGCCAGCAGCAGCAAGTACAGGGCCCTGACCTACGAGCAGTACGTC.

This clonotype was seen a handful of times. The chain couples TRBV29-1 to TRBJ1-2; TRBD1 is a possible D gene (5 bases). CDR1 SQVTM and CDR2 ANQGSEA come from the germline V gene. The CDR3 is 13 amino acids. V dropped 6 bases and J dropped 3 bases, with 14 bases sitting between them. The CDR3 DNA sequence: TGCAGCGTCTCCCAGATGGGGGACTATGGCTACACCTTC. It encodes CSVSQMGDYGYTF.